The clone carrying this TCR beta chain was counted between two and nine times. Its antigen remains unidentified. The CDR3 is 12 residues long. V lost 7 bases and J lost 4, with 9 bases in between. The germline gives CDR1 SNHLY, CDR2 FYNNEI. This specimen comes from a study of Graves' ophthalmopathy and Graves' hyperthyroidism. Study-level points and caveats: The majority of expanded thyroid clonotypes above 0.001 frequency also occurred in blood.

Using RNA transcripts, the TCR beta CDR3 regions were amplified. The first-round RT-PCR employed HTBI primers together with the Qiagen OneStep RT-PCR kit. A multiplex PCR was then performed as the second round. TCRdb re-analysed the multiplex PCR reads in MiXCR, keeping a single row per CDR3 protein. The sample yields about 500,000 distinct CDR3 sequences, under 45% seen once. Sequenced input: peripheral blood or thyroid tissue (not recorded which). The sequence was collected from an adult man with Graves' hyperthyroidism. The rearrangement links TRBV2 to TRBJ2-3, with D uncertain. The CDR3, as DNA: TGTGCCAGCACCGTCCCAGCAGATACGCAGTATTTT. Its translation: CASTVPADTQYF.